This TCR beta chain originates from a study of blood T cell repertoires in COVID-19 (TCRdb year 2020). Concerning the study at large: Collaborator samples came from the United States, Italy and Spain and covered acute and convalescent phases of COVID-19. Where available, HLA class I and class II types were taken from metadata supplied by the sample provider and were not determined by assay-based typing. The repertoires were made available in a free public database intended to serve as a resource for research on the immune response to SARS-CoV-2. Subjects who had been exposed to COVID-19, were actively infected with it, or had recovered from it provided the deeply sampled blood TCRbeta repertoires that made up the dataset. A de-identified subject ID, COVID-19 status, age in years and sex were almost always included in the sample metadata. The prospective study material was composed of cDNA or gDNA derived from T cells, B-cell-depleted T cells, or PBMCs. The samples were drawn from two sources: the first 160 participants of the ongoing ImmuneRACE study, and fewer than 1,500 subjects contributed by 6 global collaborators.

In the prospective study, participants were roughly 18 to 89 years old, resided in 25 or so geographic areas of the United States, and were enrolled through a virtual design. To assign participants to cohorts, the prospective study relied on clinical history that participants themselves reported in a screening survey and a study questionnaire. ImmuneRACE Cohort 3 recovered participants were defined by two consecutive negative NP/OP PCR tests, healthcare professional clearance, or symptom resolution. In the prospective study, mobile phlebotomists collected whole blood, serum and a nasopharyngeal or oropharyngeal swab from each participant. Prospective study participants could optionally give additional blood draws and questionnaires over an approximately two-month period. Before DNA extraction, blood samples from the prospective study were shipped at room temperature or frozen. Deletion took 4 bases off V and 1 base off J, with a span of 11 bases between the germline ends. The CDR3 starts with the cysteine, ends with the phenylalanine, and has 14 residues. Of the read, only the CDR3 DNA is kept; its 42 bases are in frame from base 1. Looking up the germline V gene yields CDR1 SGHRS and CDR2 YFSETQ.

Broader findings and caveats from the paper: Clinical and demographic metadata were provided uncurated, with the amount varying by source and participant.

This clone appeared many times. No cognate antigen has been identified for it. Base qualities are not at hand, and no much larger clone is one base apart. TCRbeta CDR3 regions were amplified from genomic DNA by means of the immunoSEQ Assay, a bias-controlled multiplex PCR. The study's processing was this. Nucleated cell counts per sample were estimated from amplification of reference gene primers within the assay. To quantify the absolute abundance of each unique TCRbeta CDR3 rearrangement, sequence reads were collapsed and filtered. Productive Simpson clonality was computed per sample as the square root of Simpson's diversity index over productive rearrangements. TCRdb carries this immuneACCESS record with in-frame sequences only. Its versions omit some clonotypes, under half of them owing to an unresolved V gene in the studies checked, with the rest unexplained. Clone size and V and J calls were adopted from that table, with D and trimming inferred from the DNA. Across this sample there are approximately 190,000 clones, with about 86% seen only once. Of the sample, roughly 7% is held by the ten largest clones.

The receptor was derived from a man aged 35 to 55 who had recovered from COVID-19. The V and J genes are TRBV5-1 and TRBJ1-1; no D gene can be assigned with confidence. Material for sequencing was PBMCs or T cells enriched from blood (not recorded which). The CDR3 loop reads CASSRDTPNTEAFF. Here is the DNA: TGCGCCAGCAGCCGCGACACACCGAACACTGAAGCTTTCTTT.